This entry concerns a single T cell receptor (beta chain). Assay used: immunoSEQ multiplex PCR; TCRdb lists only in-frame clones, some missing. Among under 300,000 clones listed, more than 75% were seen once. The sample originates from a study of blood T cell repertoires in COVID-19. Study-wide context: Before being deemed recovered, Cohort 3 donors had two negative PCRs, clearance, or symptom resolution. PBMCs, B-cell-depleted T cells, or T cells provided the cDNA or gDNA that made up the material.

Assignment of participants to cohorts was predicated upon participant-reported clinical history. J gave up 6 bases and V 2 bases, and 6 bases lay outside the gene matches. Germline loops: CDR1 SGHVS, CDR2 FNYEAQ. The CDR3 sequence is 15 residues long. Sequencing was performed on PBMCs or T cells enriched from blood (not recorded which). The genes are TRBV7-6 and TRBJ2-2; 7 bases map to TRBD2. This clonotype was obtained from a woman aged 60-70 years in a cohort exposed to, infected with or recovered from COVID-19 (not recorded which). The CDR3 bases are TGTGCCAGCAGCTTATGGACTAGTGGGGCCGGGGAGCTGTTTTTT. Amino acids: CASSLWTSGAGELFF.